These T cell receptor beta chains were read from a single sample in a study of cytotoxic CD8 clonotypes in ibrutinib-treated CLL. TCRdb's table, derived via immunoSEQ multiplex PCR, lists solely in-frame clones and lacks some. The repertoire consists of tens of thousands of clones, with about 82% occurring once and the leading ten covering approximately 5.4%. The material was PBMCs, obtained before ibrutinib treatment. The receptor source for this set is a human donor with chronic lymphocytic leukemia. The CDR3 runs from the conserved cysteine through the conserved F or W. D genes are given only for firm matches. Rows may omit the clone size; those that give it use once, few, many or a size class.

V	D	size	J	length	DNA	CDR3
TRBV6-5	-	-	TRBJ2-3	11	TGTGCCAGACGGAAGGGGGATACGCAGTATTTT	CARRKGDTQYF
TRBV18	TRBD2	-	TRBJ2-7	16	TGTGCCAGCTCACGAAATAGCGGGAGAAGCACCTACGAGCAGTACTTC	CASSRNSGRSTYEQYF
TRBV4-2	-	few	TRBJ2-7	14	TGTGCCAGCAGCCAAGGGTCCACGGCCTACGAGCAGTACTTC	CASSQGSTAYEQYF
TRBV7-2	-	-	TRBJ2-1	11	TGTGCCAGCAGCCAAAGGGATGAGCAGTTCTTC	CASSQRDEQFF
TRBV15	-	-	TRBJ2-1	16	TGTGCCACCAGCACGACGGACTCCCACTCCTACAATGAGCAGTTCTTC	CATSTTDSHSYNEQFF
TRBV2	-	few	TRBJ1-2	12	TGTGCCAGCTGCCCCGGGAAATATGGCTACACCTTC	CASCPGKYGYTF
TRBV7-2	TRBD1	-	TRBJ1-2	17	TGTGCCAGCAGCTTATGGGACAGAGAAGGACTAGGATATGGCTACACCTTC	CASSLWDREGLGYGYTF
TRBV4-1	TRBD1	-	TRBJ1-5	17	TGCGCCAGCAGCCATGAGGACAGGGGGTCGAGCAATCAGCCCCAGCATTTT	CASSHEDRGSSNQPQHF
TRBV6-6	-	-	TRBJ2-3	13	TGTGCCAGCAGTTCCTCTCGGACAGATACGCAGTATTTT	CASSSSRTDTQYF
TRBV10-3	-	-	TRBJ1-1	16	TGTGCCATCAGTGAGCGCCGGTCAGTGACGAACACTGAAGCTTTCTTT	CAISERRSVTNTEAFF
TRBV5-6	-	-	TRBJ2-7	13	TGTGCCAGCAGCCCAGGTATTCCCTACGAGCAGTACTTC	CASSPGIPYEQYF
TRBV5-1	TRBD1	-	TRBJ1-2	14	TGCGCCAGCAGCGGGGTACAGGGGGCCTATGGCTACACCTTC	CASSGVQGAYGYTF
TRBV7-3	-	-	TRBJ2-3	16	TGTGCCAGCAGCATCGGGGTTCGCGACGGCACAGATACGCAGTATTTT	CASSIGVRDGTDTQYF
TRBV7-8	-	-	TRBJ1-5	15	TGTGCCAGCAGCTTAAGCGGGGGGAGCAATCAGCCCCAGCATTTT	CASSLSGGSNQPQHF
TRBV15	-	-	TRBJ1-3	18	TGTGCCACCAGCAGCGACATGGGGCGCGGGGTCCCTGGAAACACCATATATTTT	CATSSDMGRGVPGNTIYF
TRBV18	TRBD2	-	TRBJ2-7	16	TGTGCCAGCTCACCACCCCACGGCGGGAGCTCCGGCGAGCAGTACTTC	CASSPPHGGSSGEQYF
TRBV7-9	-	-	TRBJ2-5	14	TGTGCCAGCAGCTTAGAATTTCCAGGGGCGACCCAGTACTTC	CASSLEFPGATQYF
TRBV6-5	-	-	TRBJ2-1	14	TGTGCCAGCAGACAAGGGCAGGGGAGTAATGAGCAGTTCTTC	CASRQGQGSNEQFF
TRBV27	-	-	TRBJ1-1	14	TGTGCCAGCAGACTCGGGACACGAAACGGTGAAGCTTTCTTT	CASRLGTRNGEAFF
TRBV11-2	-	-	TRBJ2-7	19	TGTGCCAGCAGCACGTTTCCCCAATCCGTGGCAGGGGGGCCCTACGAGCAGTACTTC	CASSTFPQSVAGGPYEQYF
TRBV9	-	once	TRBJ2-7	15	TGTGCCAGCAGCGTAGGGCCAGACAACGACTACGAGCAGTACTTC	CASSVGPDNDYEQYF
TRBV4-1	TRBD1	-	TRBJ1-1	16	TGCGCCAGCAGCCAACCTGACAGGGGGGGTCGAACTGAAGCTTTCTTT	CASSQPDRGGRTEAFF
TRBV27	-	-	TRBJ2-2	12	TGTGTCAGCGGCTGGAACACCGGGGAGCTGTTTTTT	CVSGWNTGELFF
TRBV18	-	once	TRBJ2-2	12	TGTGCCAGCTCACTCCGGGAGTCGGAGCTGTTTTTT	CASSLRESELFF
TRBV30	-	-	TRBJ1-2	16	TGTGCCTGGAGTGTAAGGCTGGGATTGGCTAACTATGGCTACACCTTC	CAWSVRLGLANYGYTF
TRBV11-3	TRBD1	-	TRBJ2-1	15	TGTGCCAGCAGCTTACCCGGGACAGCCGTCAATGAGCAGTTCTTC	CASSLPGTAVNEQFF
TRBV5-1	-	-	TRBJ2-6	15	TGCGCCAGCAGCTCCCAGGGTACTGGGGCCAACGTCCTGACTTTC	CASSSQGTGANVLTF
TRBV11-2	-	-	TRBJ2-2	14	TGTGCCAGCAGCTTAGGGAGGGTCGCCGGGGAGCTGTTTTTT	CASSLGRVAGELFF
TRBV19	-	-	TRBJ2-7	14	TGTGCCAGTAGTATAACCCCCGGATGGGTCGAGCAGTACTTC	CASSITPGWVEQYF
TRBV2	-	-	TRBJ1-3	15	TGTGCCAGCAGTGAAGACAGGGCGCCTGGAAACACCATATATTTT	CASSEDRAPGNTIYF
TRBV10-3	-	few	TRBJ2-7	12	TGTGCCATCAGTGGCGGTAGCCACGAGCAGTACTTC	CAISGGSHEQYF
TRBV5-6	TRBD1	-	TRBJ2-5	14	TGTGCCAGCAGCTTGGTTGACAGGGAAGAGACCCAGTACTTC	CASSLVDREETQYF
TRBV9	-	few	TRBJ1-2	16	TGTGCCAGCAGCGTAGACTACGGGACAATAATTTATGGCTACACCTTC	CASSVDYGTIIYGYTF
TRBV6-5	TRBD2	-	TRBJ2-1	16	TGTGCCAGCAGTTACTGGACACTAGCGGGAGTCAATGAGCAGTTCTTC	CASSYWTLAGVNEQFF
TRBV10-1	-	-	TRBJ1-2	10	TGCGCCATTGGGATCTATGGCTACACCTTC	CAIGIYGYTF
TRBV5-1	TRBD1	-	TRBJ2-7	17	TGCGCCAGCAGCTTGCAAACCCGGCAGGACAGGGGACACGAGCAGTACTTC	CASSLQTRQDRGHEQYF
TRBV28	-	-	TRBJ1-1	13	TGTGCCAGCAGTTATGAGACCTACACTGAAGCTTTCTTT	CASSYETYTEAFF
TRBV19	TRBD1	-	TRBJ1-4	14	TGTGCCAGTACCTTTGACAGGGGTCCGGAAAAACTGTTTTTT	CASTFDRGPEKLFF
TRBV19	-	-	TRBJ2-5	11	TGTGCCAGTAGTATAAAGGAGACCCAGTACTTC	CASSIKETQYF
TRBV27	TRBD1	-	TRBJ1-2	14	TGTGCCAGCAGAAAGACCGGGACAGGGTATGGCTACACCTTC	CASRKTGTGYGYTF
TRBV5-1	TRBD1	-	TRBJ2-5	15	TGCGCCAGCAGCTCCACCGGGACAGAGGGGGAGACCCAGTACTTC	CASSSTGTEGETQYF
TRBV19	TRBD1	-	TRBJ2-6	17	TGTGCCAGTAGTAGGGACAGGGACCGGTCCGGGGCCAACGTCCTGACTTTC	CASSRDRDRSGANVLTF
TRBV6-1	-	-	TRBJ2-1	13	TGTGCCAGCAGGGACAGCAGTTACAATGAGCAGTTCTTC	CASRDSSYNEQFF
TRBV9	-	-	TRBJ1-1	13	TGTGCCAGCAGCGTAGGAAGGGGTTCTGAAGCTTTCTTT	CASSVGRGSEAFF